The 22 T cell receptor beta chains given below trace back to one sample, sequenced in a study of blood T cell repertoires in COVID-19. The method was immunoSEQ multiplex PCR; TCRdb's version includes in-frame clones alone and lacks a portion of them. Among around 270,000 clones, roughly nine tenths were seen once, and the ten largest hold about 9.8%. The sequenced sample was peripheral blood. The receptor source for this set is a middle-aged man who had recovered from COVID-19.

V is TRBV4-3 and J is TRBJ2-7, with TRBD1 matching 7 bases. The CDR3 is 15 residues long. V lost 0 bases, J lost 5 bases, and 7 bases stayed unmatched. CDR1 and CDR2 from the germline V gene are LGHNA and YSLEER. In nucleotides, the CDR3 is TGCGCCAGCAGCCAAGACGGGACAGATTCCCACGAGCAGTACTTC. Its protein product is CASSQDGTDSHEQYF.

The table lists this clone with a count of one. Sequence at one end of the junction differs from germline and may be a read error. The CDR3 coding sequence is TGTGCCAGCAGTTTAGCGGGAGGGGGACCTGGTACGCAGTATTTT. Its translation: CASSLAGGGPGTQYF. V gene TRBV7-6 combines with J gene TRBJ2-3; the match to TRBD2 covers 11 bases. Germline V lookup: CDR1 SGHVS, CDR2 FNYEAQ. The CDR3 covers 15 residues.

The chain links TRBV9 to TRBJ1-2, with TRBD1 identical over 12 bases. The CDR3 spans 17 residues. Germline V gives CDR1 SGDLS, CDR2 YYNGEE. Trimming at V came to 3 bases and at J to 7 bases, leaving 13 bases not matched to a gene. DNA of the CDR3: TGTGCCAGCAGCGCTGAGCCGGGGACAGGGGGCTTAGGTGGCTACACCTTC. Translation gives CASSAEPGTGGLGGYTF.

The rearrangement joins TRBV29-1 to TRBJ1-1; 7 bases align to TRBD1. The CDR3 runs to 13 residues. Germline V gives CDR1 SQVTM, CDR2 ANQGSEA. V shed 7 bases, J shed 1 base, and the junction held 6 bases outside the gene matches. The CDR3 loop reads CSARTGGNTEAFF. DNA of the CDR3: TGCAGCGCCCGGACAGGAGGGAACACTGAAGCTTTCTTT.

This clone was detected once. The chain combines TRBV6-5 with TRBJ1-1; the match to TRBD1 covers 7 bases. The germline gives CDR1 MNHEY, CDR2 SVGAGI. The CDR3 has 14 amino acids. V lost 3 bases and J lost 11; bases outside the gene matches: 12. CDR3: CASSYFGTALGAFF. The CDR3, as DNA: TGTGCCAGCAGTTATTTTGGGACAGCCCTCGGGGCTTTCTTT.

The J gene is TRBJ2-3, the V gene TRBV6-1; perhaps TRBD1 as D (7 bases). V dropped 3 bases and J dropped 4 bases, with 14 bases sitting between them. This CDR3 spans 15 amino acids. The germline gives CDR1 MNHNS, CDR2 SASEGT. CDR3 DNA sequence: TGTGCCAGCAGTGATGGAGGGGGCAGGCCAGATACGCAGTATTTT. It encodes CASSDGGGRPDTQYF.

The J gene is TRBJ2-1, the V gene TRBV15, with D possibly TRBD1 on 5 matching bases. The V and J ends lost 1 base and 0 bases respectively, with 10 bases between them. The CDR3 sequence is 16 residues long. The germline V gene has CDR1 LNHNV and CDR2 YYDKDF (reference sequence). CDR3 residues: CATSRVDSYSYNEQFF. Written as DNA, the CDR3 is TGTGCCACCAGCAGAGTCGACAGTTACTCCTACAATGAGCAGTTCTTC. The variable domain in full, completed from reference TRBV15 and TRBJ2-1, reads DAMVIQNPRYQVTQFGKPVTLSCSQTLNHNVMYWYQQKSSQAPKLLFHYYDKDFNNEADTPDNFQSRRPNTSFCFLDIRSPGLGDTAMYLCATSRVDSYSYNEQFFGPGTRLTVL.

V usage is TRBV5-1 and J usage is TRBJ2-5; D is possibly TRBD2 (5 bases). Trimming cost V 4 bases and J 5 bases, with 12 bases left between them. This CDR3 has 13 amino acids. Germline V gene data show CDR1 as SGHRS and CDR2 as YFSETQ. The CDR3 sequence is CASSRGSRETQYF. DNA for the CDR3: TGCGCCAGCAGCCGGGGATCTAGGGAGACCCAGTACTTC.

The rearrangement links TRBV3-1 (or the pseudogene TRBV3-2) to TRBJ2-3, with 11 bases aligning to TRBD2. This CDR3 contains 15 residues. Germline values: CDR1 LGHDT, CDR2 YNNKEL (reference sequence). V lost 4 bases to trimming and J lost 4 bases; unmatched junction nucleotides: 4. The CDR3 region is CASSPIAGGADTQYF. The CDR3 region has the DNA TGTGCCAGCAGCCCTATAGCGGGAGGGGCAGATACGCAGTATTTT.

V is TRBV4-2 and J is TRBJ2-1; TRBD2 matches 10 bases. Per the germline V gene, CDR1 is LGHNA and CDR2 is YNFKEQ. Losses at the gene ends were 3 bases for V and 6 bases for J; bases not matched to a gene: 8. The CDR3 covers 16 residues. The CDR3 sequence: CASSQSTSGNRNEQFF. The CDR3 DNA sequence: TGTGCCAGCAGCCAGTCTACTAGCGGGAATCGCAATGAGCAGTTCTTC.

The chain combines TRBV11-3 with TRBJ2-2; 11 nucleotides align to TRBD2. The CDR3 spans 17 residues. Germline CDR1 SGHNT, CDR2 YENEEA. The junction had 6 bases not matched to a gene; V was cut back by 5 bases and J by 1 base. This chain's CDR3 is CASSRRLAGLNTGELFF. Written as DNA, the CDR3 is TGTGCCAGCAGCCGAAGACTAGCGGGGCTGAACACCGGGGAGCTGTTTTTT.

The V gene is TRBV30, the J gene TRBJ2-7, with 7 bases identical to TRBD2. Germline trimming cut 3 bases from V and 9 bases from J; bases unmatched to any gene: 11. There are 13 residues in the CDR3. Germline values: CDR1 GTSNPN, CDR2 SVGIG (reference sequence). The CDR3 bases are TGTGCCTGGAGCCCCCGGGGGACGGGGGGGCAGTACTTC. Its translation: CAWSPRGTGGQYF.

This sequence joins TRBV9 and TRBJ2-1; D is perhaps TRBD2 (5 bases). The ends were cut back, 0 bases at V and 5 bases at J, with 9 bases in the middle. CDR3 length equals 14 residues. Looked up from germline, CDR1 is SGDLS and CDR2 is YYNGEE. This CDR3 reads CASSVGGGDNEQFF. CDR3 nucleotides: TGTGCCAGCAGCGTAGGAGGAGGTGACAATGAGCAGTTCTTC.

The chain joins TRBV9 to TRBJ1-3; D may be TRBD1 (5 bases). The CDR3 runs 16 residues. In germline, CDR1 is SGDLS, CDR2 YYNGEE. Trimming took 2 bases from V and 0 from J, leaving 12 bases between them. The CDR3 nucleotides are TGTGCCAGCAGCGTTGGGGACTCTCCCTCTGGAAACACCATATATTTT. Protein: CASSVGDSPSGNTIYF.

V gene TRBV10-3 combines with J gene TRBJ2-3; D possibly corresponds to TRBD2 (5 bases). This CDR3 region has 15 residues. Germline V lookup: CDR1 ENHRY, CDR2 SYGVKD. V was clipped by 5 bases and J by 3 bases, with 15 bases between them. CDR3 sequence (DNA): TGTGCCATCAGTTACTCGGAGGCCCCAACAGATACGCAGTATTTT. Protein: CAISYSEAPTDTQYF.

In this sample, this clone turned up a few times. The chain joins TRBV5-1 to TRBJ1-1; TRBD1 matches 8 bases. CDR1 and CDR2 from the germline V gene are SGHRS and YFSETQ. Losses at the gene ends were 4 bases for V and 2 bases for J; bases not matched to a gene: 7. The CDR3 covers 15 residues. The CDR3 nucleotides are TGCGCCAGCAGCCTCGGACAGGGAATAAACACTGAAGCTTTCTTT. Translating gives CASSLGQGINTEAFF.

The chain joins TRBV7-9 to TRBJ1-2; D is ambiguous. Germline lookup yields CDR1 SEHNR and CDR2 FQNEAQ (reference sequence). V was shortened by 5 bases and J by 8 bases, with 24 bases between the two germline ends. The CDR3 length is 16 residues. CDR3 protein: CASSDSQYPDREGYTF. CDR3 DNA: TGTGCCAGCAGCGACTCCCAATACCCCGATCGGGAGGGCTACACCTTC. The full variable domain, completed using reference TRBV7-9 and TRBJ1-2, is DTGVSQNPRHKITKRGQNVTFRCDPISEHNRLYWYRQTLGQGPEFLTYFQNEAQLEKSRLLSDRFSAERPKGSFSTLEIQRTEQGDSAMYLCASSDSQYPDREGYTFGSGTRLTVV.

The J gene is TRBJ2-5, the V gene TRBV9; 8 nucleotides match TRBD2. The germline CDR1 and CDR2 sequences are SGDLS and YYNGEE. With V trimmed by 0 bases and J by 6 bases, 7 bases remained unmatched. The CDR3 is made up of 15 amino acids. The CDR3 DNA reads as TGTGCCAGCAGCGTAGCCGGGGGGGGCATGCAGACCCAGTACTTC. Protein: CASSVAGGGMQTQYF.

The chain recombines TRBV6-5 with TRBJ2-1; possibly TRBD2 for D (5 bases). This CDR3 is built from 13 residues. Trimming took off 7 bases at V and 7 bases at J, with 14 bases between the two ends. Germline V gene lookup returns CDR1 MNHEY and CDR2 SVGAGI. This CDR3 is CASTGLVPNEQFF. The DNA of the CDR3 is TGTGCCAGCACGGGGTTGGTGCCTAATGAGCAGTTCTTC.

The J gene is TRBJ1-1, the V gene TRBV4-3; TRBD1 is a possible D gene (6 bases). The CDR3 is 15 amino acids. Germline-derived CDR1 and CDR2 are LGHNA and YSLEER. V lost 3 bases and J lost 6, with 17 bases in between. CDR3 sequence: CASSHSPGTRAEAFF. Written as DNA, the CDR3 is TGCGCCAGCAGCCATTCCCCCGGGACAAGGGCTGAAGCTTTCTTT.

The J gene is TRBJ2-5, the V gene TRBV18; D is possibly TRBD1 (6 bases). The CDR3 contains 14 residues. CDR1 is KGHSH, CDR2 LQKENI, per germline. Trimming shortened V by 2 bases and J by 5 bases, and 12 bases separated the two germline ends. The CDR3 region has the DNA TGTGCCAGCTCACCAAAAGACAGGTTGGAGACCCAGTACTTC. Protein product: CASSPKDRLETQYF.

CDR3 loop: CASSPHGNEQFF. The CDR3 DNA reads as TGTGCCAGCAGCCCCCACGGCAATGAGCAGTTCTTC. The rearrangement uses TRBV5-4 and TRBJ2-1; D remains unclear. CDR3 length equals 12 residues. V was pared by 4 bases and J by 6 bases, with 8 bases between. The germline V gene encodes CDR1 SGHNT and CDR2 YYREEE (reference sequence).